A single TCR beta chain is shown here with its context. Original processing methods: The assay estimated nucleated cells by amplifying reference gene primers. Measured with immunoSEQ multiplex PCR; TCRdb has only the in-frame clones, and not every one. The D gene and trimming were derived from the DNA, and the V and J assignments and clone size from that table. The table has 50,000 or so clones, roughly 83% seen once. This record comes from a study of blood T cell repertoires in COVID-19. Study-level background: Researchers got acute and convalescent COVID-19 samples from the United States, Italy and Spain. T cells, B-cell-depleted T cells, or PBMCs provided the cDNA or gDNA that served as material.

This CDR3 is 15 amino acids long. The germline V gene encodes CDR1 MNHEY and CDR2 SMNVEV (reference sequence). The ends lost 0 bases at V and 7 bases at J; junction bases unmatched: 6. The chain carries TRBV27 and TRBJ2-1; TRBD2 agrees at 7 bases. Sequencing was done on a sample of peripheral blood. The TCR was taken from an older man with acute or convalescent COVID-19. For the CDR3, the DNA is TGTGCCAGCAGTTTATCCGGGAGGAGTAGGAATGAGCAGTTCTTC. Translating gives CASSLSGRSRNEQFF.